This TCR beta chain emerged from a study of blood T cell repertoires in COVID-19 (dated by TCRdb to the early 2020s). Regarding the complete study: The collaborator samples originated in the United States, Italy and Spain and spanned the acute and convalescent phases of COVID-19. The samples were drawn from two sources: the first 160 participants of the ongoing ImmuneRACE study, and some 1,300 subjects contributed by 6 global collaborators. Where available, HLA class I and class II types were taken from metadata supplied by the sample provider and were not determined by assay-based typing. The sample metadata nearly always contained a de-identified subject ID, COVID-19 status, age in years and sex. The prospective study material was composed of cDNA or gDNA derived from T cells, B-cell-depleted T cells, or PBMCs. A freely available public database, intended as a resource for researchers studying the immune response to SARS-CoV-2, is where the repertoires were released. The dataset comprised deeply sampled blood TCRbeta repertoires from subjects exposed to, actively infected with, or recovered from COVID-19.

At one collaborating source in Seattle, patients were enrolled during active infection and were followed longitudinally through the course of disease. Each collaborating institution followed its own protocols to collect whole blood in K2EDTA tubes. For TCRbeta analysis, collaborator samples were shipped as frozen whole blood, as isolated PBMCs, or as DNA extracted from either sample type. TCRbeta CDR3 regions were amplified from genomic DNA using the immunoSEQ Assay, a bias-controlled multiplex PCR. In the source study's methods: Nucleated cell counts per sample were estimated from amplification of reference gene primers within the assay. To quantify the absolute abundance of each unique TCRbeta CDR3 rearrangement, sequence reads were collapsed and filtered. For each sample, productive Simpson clonality was calculated by taking the square root of Simpson's diversity index across productive rearrangements. TCRdb mirrors the immuneACCESS table, restricted to in-frame sequences. Some clones are absent from its copies; in checked studies, under half trace to an unresolved V gene, and the reason for the others is unknown. V and J calls and clone size are those listed in that table; D and trimming were worked out from the DNA. The sample data list roughly 100,000 clones, and roughly 92% of these were observed just once. The leading ten clones occupy more than 1.5% of the sample.

Results and caveats for the whole study, not just this receptor: The quantity of clinical and demographic metadata differed by source and by participant and was supplied without curation.

Reading the germline V gene (reference sequence) gives CDR1 LNHNV and CDR2 YYDKDF. Spanning cysteine to phenylalanine, the CDR3 consists of 15 amino acids. Only CDR3 DNA remains: 45 bases, in frame from the first base. V was cut back by 1 base and J by 3 bases, leaving a gap of 12 bases between them. Points on this clone: Its antigen remains undetermined. No quality values exist for individual bases; no much larger clone is one base distant.

The chain is assembled from TRBV15 and TRBJ1-1; the D gene assignment is ambiguous. Specimen: peripheral blood. The receptor was derived from a woman aged 50 to 65 with COVID-19, enrolled during active disease. The nucleotides are TGTGCCACCAGCAGAGGTCGGAGACCGGACACTGAAGCTTTCTTT. This gives the protein CATSRGRRPDTEAFF.